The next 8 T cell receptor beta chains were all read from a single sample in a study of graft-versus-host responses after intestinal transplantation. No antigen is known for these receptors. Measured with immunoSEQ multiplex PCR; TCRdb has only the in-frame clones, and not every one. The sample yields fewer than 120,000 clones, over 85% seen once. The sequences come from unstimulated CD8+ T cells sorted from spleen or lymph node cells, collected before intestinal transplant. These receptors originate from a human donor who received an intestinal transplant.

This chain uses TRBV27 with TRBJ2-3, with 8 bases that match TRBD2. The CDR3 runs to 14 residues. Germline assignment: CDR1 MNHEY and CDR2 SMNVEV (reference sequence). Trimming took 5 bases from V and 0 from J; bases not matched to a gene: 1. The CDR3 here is CASSSGGSTDTQYF. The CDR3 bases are TGTGCCAGCAGTAGCGGGGGTAGCACAGATACGCAGTATTTT.

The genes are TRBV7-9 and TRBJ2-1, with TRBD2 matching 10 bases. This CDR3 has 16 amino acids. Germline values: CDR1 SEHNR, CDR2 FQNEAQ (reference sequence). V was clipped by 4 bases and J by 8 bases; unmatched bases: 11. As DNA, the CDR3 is TGTGCCAGCAGCTCGGCCATAGCGGGAGGAGGTCATGAGCAGTTCTTC. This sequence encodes CASSSAIAGGGHEQFF.

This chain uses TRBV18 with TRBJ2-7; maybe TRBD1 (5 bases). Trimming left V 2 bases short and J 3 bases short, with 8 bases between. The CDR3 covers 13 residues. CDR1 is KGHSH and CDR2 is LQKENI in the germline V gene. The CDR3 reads CASSPSDSYEQYF. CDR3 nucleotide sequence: TGTGCCAGCTCACCATCAGACAGCTACGAGCAGTACTTC.

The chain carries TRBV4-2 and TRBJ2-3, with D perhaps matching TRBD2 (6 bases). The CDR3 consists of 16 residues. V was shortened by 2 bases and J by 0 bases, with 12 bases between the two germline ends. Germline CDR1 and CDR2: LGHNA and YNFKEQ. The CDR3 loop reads CASSQLARGSTDTQYF. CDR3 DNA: TGTGCCAGCAGCCAACTAGCGAGGGGTAGCACAGATACGCAGTATTTT.

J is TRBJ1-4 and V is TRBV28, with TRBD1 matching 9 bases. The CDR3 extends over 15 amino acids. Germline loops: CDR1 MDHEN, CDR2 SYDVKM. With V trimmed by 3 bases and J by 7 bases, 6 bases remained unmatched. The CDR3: CASSFAGQGGEKLFF. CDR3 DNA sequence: TGTGCCAGCAGTTTCGCGGGACAGGGCGGTGAAAAACTGTTTTTT.

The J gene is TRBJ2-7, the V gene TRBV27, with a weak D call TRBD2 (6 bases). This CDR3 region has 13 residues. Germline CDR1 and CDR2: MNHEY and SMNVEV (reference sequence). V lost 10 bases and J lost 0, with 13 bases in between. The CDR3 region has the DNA TGTGCCACCGGGACTTCCAGCTCCTACGAGCAGTACTTC. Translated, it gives CATGTSSSYEQYF.

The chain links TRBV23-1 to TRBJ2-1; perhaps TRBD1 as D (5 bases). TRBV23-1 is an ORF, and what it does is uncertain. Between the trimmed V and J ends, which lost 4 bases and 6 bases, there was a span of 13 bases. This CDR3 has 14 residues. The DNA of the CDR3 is TGCGCCAGCAGTCCCCAGGGCCCTAGCAATGAGCAGTTCTTC. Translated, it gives CASSPQGPSNEQFF.

This CDR3 reads CASSDVTGGKGGYTF. CDR3 bases: TGTGCCAGCAGCGATGTTACAGGGGGCAAAGGGGGCTACACCTTC. The chain is built from TRBV9 and TRBJ1-2, with TRBD1 matching 9 bases. J lost 8 bases, V lost 3 bases, and 11 bases had no gene match. Germline-derived CDR1 and CDR2 are SGDLS and YYNGEE. The CDR3 length is 15 residues.